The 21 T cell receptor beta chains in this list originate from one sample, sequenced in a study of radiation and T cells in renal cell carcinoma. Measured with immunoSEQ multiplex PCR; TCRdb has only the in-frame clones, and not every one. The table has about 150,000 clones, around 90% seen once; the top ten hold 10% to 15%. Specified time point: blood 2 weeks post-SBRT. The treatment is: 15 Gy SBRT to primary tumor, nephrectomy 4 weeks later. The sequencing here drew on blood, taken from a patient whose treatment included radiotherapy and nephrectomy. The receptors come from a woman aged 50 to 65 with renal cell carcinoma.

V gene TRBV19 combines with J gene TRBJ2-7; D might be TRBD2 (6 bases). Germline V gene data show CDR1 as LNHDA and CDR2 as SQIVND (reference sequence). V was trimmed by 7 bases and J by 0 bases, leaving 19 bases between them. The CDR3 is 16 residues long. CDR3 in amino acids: CASTPSGTGDSYEQYF. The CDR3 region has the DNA TGTGCCAGTACGCCCTCCGGGACGGGGGACTCCTACGAGCAGTACTTC.

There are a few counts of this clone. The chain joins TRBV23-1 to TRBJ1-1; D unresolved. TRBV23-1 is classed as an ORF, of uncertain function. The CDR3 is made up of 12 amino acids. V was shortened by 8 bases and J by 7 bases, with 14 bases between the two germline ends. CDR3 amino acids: CASGRWGGEAFF. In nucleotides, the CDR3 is TGCGCCAGCGGGCGGTGGGGAGGTGAAGCTTTCTTT.

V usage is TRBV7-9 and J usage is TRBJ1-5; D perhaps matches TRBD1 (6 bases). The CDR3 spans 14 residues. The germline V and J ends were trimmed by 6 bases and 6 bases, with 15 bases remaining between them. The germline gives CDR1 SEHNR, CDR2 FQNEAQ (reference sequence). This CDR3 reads CASSLGGLSQPQHF. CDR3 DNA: TGTGCCAGCAGTCTAGGGGGATTGAGTCAGCCCCAGCATTTT.

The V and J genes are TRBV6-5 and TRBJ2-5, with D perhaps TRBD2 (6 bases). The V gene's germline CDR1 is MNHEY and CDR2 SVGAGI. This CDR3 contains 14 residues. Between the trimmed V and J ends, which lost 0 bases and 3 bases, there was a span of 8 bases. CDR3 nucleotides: TGTGCCAGCAGTTACTCGGGACTGGAAGAGACCCAGTACTTC. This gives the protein CASSYSGLEETQYF.

The CDR3 sequence is CASSFVRNTEAFF. CDR3 nucleotide sequence: TGTGCCAGCAGCTTCGTCAGGAACACTGAAGCTTTCTTT. The rearrangement uses TRBV7-2 and TRBJ1-1; the D is unclear. Trimming took off 3 bases at V and 1 base at J, with 6 bases between the two ends. Germline loops: CDR1 SGHTA, CDR2 FQGNSA. The CDR3 consists of 13 residues.

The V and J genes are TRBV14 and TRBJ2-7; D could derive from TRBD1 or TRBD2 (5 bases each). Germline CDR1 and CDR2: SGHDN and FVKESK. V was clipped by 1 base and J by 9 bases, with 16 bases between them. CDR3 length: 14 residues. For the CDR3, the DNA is TGTGCCAGCAGCCAAGCCGGGACCGACAGCGTGCAGTACTTC. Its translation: CASSQAGTDSVQYF.

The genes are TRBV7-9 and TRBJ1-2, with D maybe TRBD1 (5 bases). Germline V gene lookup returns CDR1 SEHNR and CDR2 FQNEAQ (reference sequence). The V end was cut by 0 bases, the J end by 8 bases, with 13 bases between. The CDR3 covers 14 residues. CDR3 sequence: CASSLASGTRGYTF. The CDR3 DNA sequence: TGTGCCAGCAGCTTAGCGTCGGGGACGAGGGGCTACACCTTC.

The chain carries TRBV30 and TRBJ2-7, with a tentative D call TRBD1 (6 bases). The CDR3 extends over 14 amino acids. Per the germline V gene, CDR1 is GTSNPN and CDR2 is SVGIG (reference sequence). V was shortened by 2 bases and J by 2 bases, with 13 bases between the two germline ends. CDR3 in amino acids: CAWSRGSGPYEQYF. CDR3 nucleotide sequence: TGTGCCTGGAGTAGGGGGTCGGGACCCTACGAGCAGTACTTC. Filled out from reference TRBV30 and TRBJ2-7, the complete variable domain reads SQTIHQWPATLVQPVGSPLSLECTVEGTSNPNLYWYRQAAGRGLQLLFYSVGIGQISSEVPQNLSASRPQDRQFILSSKKLLLSDSGFYLCAWSRGSGPYEQYFGPGTRLTVT.

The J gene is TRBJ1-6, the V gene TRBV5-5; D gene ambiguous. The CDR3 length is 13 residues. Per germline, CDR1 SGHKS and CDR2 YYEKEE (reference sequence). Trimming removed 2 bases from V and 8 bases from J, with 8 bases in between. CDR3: CASSFHTDSPLHF. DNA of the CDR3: TGTGCCAGCAGCTTCCACACAGATTCACCCCTCCACTTT.

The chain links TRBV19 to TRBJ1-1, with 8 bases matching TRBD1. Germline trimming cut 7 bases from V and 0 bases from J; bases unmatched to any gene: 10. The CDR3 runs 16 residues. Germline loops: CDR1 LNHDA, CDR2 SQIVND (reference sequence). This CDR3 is CASTPGQGLMNTEAFF. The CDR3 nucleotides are TGTGCCAGTACCCCCGGACAGGGTTTAATGAACACTGAAGCTTTCTTT.

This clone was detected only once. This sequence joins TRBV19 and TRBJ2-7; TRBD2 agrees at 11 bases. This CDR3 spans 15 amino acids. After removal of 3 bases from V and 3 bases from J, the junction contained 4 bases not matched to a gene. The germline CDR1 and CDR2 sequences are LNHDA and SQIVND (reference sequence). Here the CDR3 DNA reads TGTGCCAGTAGTATTGAACTAGCGGGGGTCTACGAGCAGTACTTC. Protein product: CASSIELAGVYEQYF.

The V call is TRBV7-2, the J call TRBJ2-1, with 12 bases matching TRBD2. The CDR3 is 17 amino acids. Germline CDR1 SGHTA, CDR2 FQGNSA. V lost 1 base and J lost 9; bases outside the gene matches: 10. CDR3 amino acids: CASSLVLGLAGYAEQFF. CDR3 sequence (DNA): TGTGCCAGCAGCTTAGTGTTGGGACTAGCGGGTTATGCTGAGCAGTTCTTC.

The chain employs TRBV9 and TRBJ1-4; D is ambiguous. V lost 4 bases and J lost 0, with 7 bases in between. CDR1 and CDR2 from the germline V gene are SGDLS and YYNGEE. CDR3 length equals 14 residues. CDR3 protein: CASSPDTTNEKLFF. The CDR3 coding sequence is TGTGCCAGCAGCCCAGATACAACTAATGAAAAACTGTTTTTT.

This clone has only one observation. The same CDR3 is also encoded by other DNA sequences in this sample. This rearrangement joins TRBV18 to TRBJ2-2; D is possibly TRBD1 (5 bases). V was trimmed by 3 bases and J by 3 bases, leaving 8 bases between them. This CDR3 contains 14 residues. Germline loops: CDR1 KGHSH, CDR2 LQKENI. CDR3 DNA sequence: TGTGCCAGCTCACCGGGCAGGGACACCGGGGAGCTGTTTTTT. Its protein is CASSPGRDTGELFF. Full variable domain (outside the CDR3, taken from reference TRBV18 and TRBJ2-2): NAGVMQNPRHLVRRRGQEARLRCSPMKGHSHVYWYRQLPEEGLKFMVYLQKENIIDESGMPKERFSAEFPKEGPSILRIQQVVRGDSAAYFCASSPGRDTGELFFGEGSRLTVL.

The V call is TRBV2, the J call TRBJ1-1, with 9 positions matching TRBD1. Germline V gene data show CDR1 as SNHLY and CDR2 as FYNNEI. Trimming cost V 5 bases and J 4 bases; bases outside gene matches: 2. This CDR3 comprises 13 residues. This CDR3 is CASSNRGPTEAFF. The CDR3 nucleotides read TGTGCCAGCAGTAACAGGGGGCCCACTGAAGCTTTCTTT.

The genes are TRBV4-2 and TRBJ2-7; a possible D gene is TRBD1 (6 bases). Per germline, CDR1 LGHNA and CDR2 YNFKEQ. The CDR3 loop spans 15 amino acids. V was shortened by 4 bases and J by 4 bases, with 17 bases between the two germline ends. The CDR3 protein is CASSRTDTGPYEQYF. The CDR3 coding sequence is TGTGCCAGCAGCCGTACCGACACAGGGCCGTACGAGCAGTACTTC.

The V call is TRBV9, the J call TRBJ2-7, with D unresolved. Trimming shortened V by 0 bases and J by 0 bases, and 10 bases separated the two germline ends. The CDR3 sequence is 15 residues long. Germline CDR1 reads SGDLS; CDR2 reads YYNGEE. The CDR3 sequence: CASSVGWVSSYEQYF. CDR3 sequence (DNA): TGTGCCAGCAGCGTAGGCTGGGTGAGCTCCTACGAGCAGTACTTC.

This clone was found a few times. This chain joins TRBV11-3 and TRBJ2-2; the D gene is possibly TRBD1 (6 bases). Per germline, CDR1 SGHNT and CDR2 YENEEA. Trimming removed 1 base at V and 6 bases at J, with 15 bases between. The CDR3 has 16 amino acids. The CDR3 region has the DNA TGTGCCAGCAGCTTAGGGGCAGGGGAATACCCCGGGGAGCTGTTTTTT. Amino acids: CASSLGAGEYPGELFF.

The CDR3 DNA follows: TGTGCCAGTAGTATAGGAAGGGGATATCACGCTTTCTTT. It codes for CASSIGRGYHAFF. The chain combines TRBV19 with TRBJ1-1, with D possibly being TRBD1 (5 bases). Trimming left V 1 base short and J 11 bases short, with 14 bases between. Germline CDR1 and CDR2: LNHDA and SQIVND (reference sequence). The CDR3 is 13 amino acids.

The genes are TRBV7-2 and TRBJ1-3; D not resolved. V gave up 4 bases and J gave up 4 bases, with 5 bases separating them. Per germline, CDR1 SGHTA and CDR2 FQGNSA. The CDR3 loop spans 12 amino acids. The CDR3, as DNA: TGTGCCAGCAGCTCCGAGGGAAACACCATATATTTT. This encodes CASSSEGNTIYF.

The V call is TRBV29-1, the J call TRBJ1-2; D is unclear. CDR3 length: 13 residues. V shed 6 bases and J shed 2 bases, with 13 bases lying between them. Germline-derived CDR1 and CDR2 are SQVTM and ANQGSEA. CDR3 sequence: CSVVRLENYGYTF. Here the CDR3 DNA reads TGCAGCGTAGTCAGGCTAGAAAACTATGGCTACACCTTC.